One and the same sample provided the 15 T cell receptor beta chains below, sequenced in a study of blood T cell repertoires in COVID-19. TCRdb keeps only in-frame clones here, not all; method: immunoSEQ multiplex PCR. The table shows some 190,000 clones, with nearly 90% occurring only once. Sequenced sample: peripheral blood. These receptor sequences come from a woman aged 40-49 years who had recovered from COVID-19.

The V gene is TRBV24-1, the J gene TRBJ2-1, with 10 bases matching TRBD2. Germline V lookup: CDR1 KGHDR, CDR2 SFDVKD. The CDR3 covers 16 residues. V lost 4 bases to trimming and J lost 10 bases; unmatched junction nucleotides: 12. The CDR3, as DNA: TGTGCCACCAGTGAAATGAGCGGGAGGGCCGTCGACGAGCAGTTCTTC. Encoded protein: CATSEMSGRAVDEQFF.

The CDR3 here is CASSLLPTNEKLFF. The CDR3 bases are TGTGCCAGCAGCCTACTACCAACTAATGAAAAACTGTTTTTT. The chain links TRBV7-9 to TRBJ1-4; no clear D gene. The V gene's germline CDR1 is SEHNR and CDR2 FQNEAQ (reference sequence). V lost 5 bases to trimming and J lost 0 bases, with 7 bases between them. The CDR3 runs to 14 residues.

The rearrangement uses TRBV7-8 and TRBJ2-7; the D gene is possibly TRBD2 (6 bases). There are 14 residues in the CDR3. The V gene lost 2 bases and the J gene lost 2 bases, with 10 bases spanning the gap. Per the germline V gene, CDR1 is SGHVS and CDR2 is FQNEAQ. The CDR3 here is CASSLRREPYEQYF. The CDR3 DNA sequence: TGTGCCAGCAGCTTAAGGAGGGAGCCCTACGAGCAGTACTTC. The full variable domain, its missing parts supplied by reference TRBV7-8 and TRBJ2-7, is GAGVSQSPRYKVAKRGQDVALRCDPISGHVSLFWYQQALGQGPEFLTYFQNEAQLDKSGLPSDRFFAERPEGSVSTLKIQRTQQEDSAVYLCASSLRREPYEQYFGPGTRLTVT.

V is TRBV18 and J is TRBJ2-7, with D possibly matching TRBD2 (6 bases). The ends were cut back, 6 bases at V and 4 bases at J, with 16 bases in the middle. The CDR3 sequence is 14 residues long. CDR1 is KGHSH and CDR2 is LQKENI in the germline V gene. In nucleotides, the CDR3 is TGTGCCAGCTCTTATAGGGCGCGGGGATACGAGCAGTACTTC. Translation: CASSYRARGYEQYF.

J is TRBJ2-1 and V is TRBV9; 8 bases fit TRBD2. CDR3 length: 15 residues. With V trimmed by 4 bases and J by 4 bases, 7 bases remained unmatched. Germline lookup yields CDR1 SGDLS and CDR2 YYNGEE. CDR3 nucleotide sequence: TGTGCCAGCAGCCCCGAGGTAGCGGGGTACAATGAGCAGTTCTTC. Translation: CASSPEVAGYNEQFF.

The CDR3 sequence: CASSLLPRYGYTF. DNA of the CDR3: TGTGCCAGCAGTCTTCTGCCGCGCTATGGCTACACCTTC. The chain couples TRBV6-6 to TRBJ1-2; D is unclear. Germline assignment: CDR1 MNHNY and CDR2 SVGAGI (reference sequence). The CDR3 has 13 amino acids. Deletions cut 5 bases from V and 4 bases from J, with 11 bases between.

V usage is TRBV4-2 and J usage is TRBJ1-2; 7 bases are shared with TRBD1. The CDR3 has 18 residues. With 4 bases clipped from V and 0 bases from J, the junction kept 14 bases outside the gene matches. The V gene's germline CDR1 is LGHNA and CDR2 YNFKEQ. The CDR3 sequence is CASSPNGYDGTANYGYTF. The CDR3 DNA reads TGTGCCAGCAGCCCCAACGGGTACGACGGGACAGCTAACTATGGCTACACCTTC.

This chain's CDR3 is CASSRGLGNSPLHF. DNA for the CDR3: TGTGCCAGCAGTAGGGGATTGGGAAATTCACCCCTCCACTTT. V and J are TRBV3-1 (or the pseudogene TRBV3-2) and TRBJ1-6; D might be TRBD1 (5 bases). Trimming removed 6 bases from V and 7 bases from J, with 13 bases in between. CDR3 length: 14 residues. Germline V lookup: CDR1 LGHDT, CDR2 YNNKEL (reference sequence).

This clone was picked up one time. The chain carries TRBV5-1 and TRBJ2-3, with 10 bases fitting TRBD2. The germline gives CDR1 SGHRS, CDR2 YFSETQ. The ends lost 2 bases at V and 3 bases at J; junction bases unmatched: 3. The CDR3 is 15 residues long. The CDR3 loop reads CASSLTSGTTDTQYF. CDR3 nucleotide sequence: TGCGCCAGCAGCTTAACTAGCGGGACTACAGATACGCAGTATTTT.

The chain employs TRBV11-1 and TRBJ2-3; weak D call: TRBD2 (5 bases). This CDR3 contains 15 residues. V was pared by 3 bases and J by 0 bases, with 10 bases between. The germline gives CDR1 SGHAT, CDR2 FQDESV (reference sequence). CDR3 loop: CASSLSGMSTDTQYF. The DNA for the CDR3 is TGTGCCAGCAGCTTGAGCGGAATGAGCACAGATACGCAGTATTTT.

The CDR3 DNA follows: TGTGCCAGCAGTTACTCGAACAGGGGGATAGGAGAGACCCAGTACTTC. This encodes CASSYSNRGIGETQYF. This rearrangement joins TRBV6-5 to TRBJ2-5, with TRBD1 matching over 8 bases. Looked up from germline, CDR1 is MNHEY and CDR2 is SVGAGI. The CDR3 extends over 16 amino acids. J gave up 4 bases and V 0 bases, and 7 bases lay outside the gene matches.

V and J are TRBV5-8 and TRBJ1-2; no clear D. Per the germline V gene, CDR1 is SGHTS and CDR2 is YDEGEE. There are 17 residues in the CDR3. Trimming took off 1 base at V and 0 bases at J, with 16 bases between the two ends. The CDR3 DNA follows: TGTGCCAGCAGCTTGCGTGGCAGTGTGTTTGCTAACTATGGCTACACCTTC. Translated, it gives CASSLRGSVFANYGYTF. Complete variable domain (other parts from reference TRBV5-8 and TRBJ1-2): EAGVTQSPTHLIKTRGQQATLRCSPISGHTSVYWYQQALGLGLQFLLWYDEGEERNRGNFPPRFSGRQFPNYSSELNVNALELEDSALYLCASSLRGSVFANYGYTFGSGTRLTVV.

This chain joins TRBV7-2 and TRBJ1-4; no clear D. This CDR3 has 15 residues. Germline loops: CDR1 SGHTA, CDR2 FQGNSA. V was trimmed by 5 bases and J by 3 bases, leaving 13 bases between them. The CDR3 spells CASSLGAQPNEKLFF. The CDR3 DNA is TGTGCCAGCAGCCTAGGTGCACAGCCTAATGAAAAACTGTTTTTT.

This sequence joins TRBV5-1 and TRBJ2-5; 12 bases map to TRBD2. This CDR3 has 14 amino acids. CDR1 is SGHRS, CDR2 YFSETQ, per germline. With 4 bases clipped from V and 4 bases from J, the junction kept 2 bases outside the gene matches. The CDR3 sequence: CASSEGLAGETQYF. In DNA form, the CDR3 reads TGCGCCAGCAGCGAGGGACTAGCGGGAGAGACCCAGTACTTC.

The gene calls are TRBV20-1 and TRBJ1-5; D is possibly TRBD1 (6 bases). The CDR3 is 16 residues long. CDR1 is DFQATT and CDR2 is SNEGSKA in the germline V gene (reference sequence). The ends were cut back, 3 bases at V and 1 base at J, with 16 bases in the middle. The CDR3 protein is CSASIPGGTSNQPQHF. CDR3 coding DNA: TGCAGTGCTAGTATCCCCGGGGGGACAAGCAATCAGCCCCAGCATTTT.